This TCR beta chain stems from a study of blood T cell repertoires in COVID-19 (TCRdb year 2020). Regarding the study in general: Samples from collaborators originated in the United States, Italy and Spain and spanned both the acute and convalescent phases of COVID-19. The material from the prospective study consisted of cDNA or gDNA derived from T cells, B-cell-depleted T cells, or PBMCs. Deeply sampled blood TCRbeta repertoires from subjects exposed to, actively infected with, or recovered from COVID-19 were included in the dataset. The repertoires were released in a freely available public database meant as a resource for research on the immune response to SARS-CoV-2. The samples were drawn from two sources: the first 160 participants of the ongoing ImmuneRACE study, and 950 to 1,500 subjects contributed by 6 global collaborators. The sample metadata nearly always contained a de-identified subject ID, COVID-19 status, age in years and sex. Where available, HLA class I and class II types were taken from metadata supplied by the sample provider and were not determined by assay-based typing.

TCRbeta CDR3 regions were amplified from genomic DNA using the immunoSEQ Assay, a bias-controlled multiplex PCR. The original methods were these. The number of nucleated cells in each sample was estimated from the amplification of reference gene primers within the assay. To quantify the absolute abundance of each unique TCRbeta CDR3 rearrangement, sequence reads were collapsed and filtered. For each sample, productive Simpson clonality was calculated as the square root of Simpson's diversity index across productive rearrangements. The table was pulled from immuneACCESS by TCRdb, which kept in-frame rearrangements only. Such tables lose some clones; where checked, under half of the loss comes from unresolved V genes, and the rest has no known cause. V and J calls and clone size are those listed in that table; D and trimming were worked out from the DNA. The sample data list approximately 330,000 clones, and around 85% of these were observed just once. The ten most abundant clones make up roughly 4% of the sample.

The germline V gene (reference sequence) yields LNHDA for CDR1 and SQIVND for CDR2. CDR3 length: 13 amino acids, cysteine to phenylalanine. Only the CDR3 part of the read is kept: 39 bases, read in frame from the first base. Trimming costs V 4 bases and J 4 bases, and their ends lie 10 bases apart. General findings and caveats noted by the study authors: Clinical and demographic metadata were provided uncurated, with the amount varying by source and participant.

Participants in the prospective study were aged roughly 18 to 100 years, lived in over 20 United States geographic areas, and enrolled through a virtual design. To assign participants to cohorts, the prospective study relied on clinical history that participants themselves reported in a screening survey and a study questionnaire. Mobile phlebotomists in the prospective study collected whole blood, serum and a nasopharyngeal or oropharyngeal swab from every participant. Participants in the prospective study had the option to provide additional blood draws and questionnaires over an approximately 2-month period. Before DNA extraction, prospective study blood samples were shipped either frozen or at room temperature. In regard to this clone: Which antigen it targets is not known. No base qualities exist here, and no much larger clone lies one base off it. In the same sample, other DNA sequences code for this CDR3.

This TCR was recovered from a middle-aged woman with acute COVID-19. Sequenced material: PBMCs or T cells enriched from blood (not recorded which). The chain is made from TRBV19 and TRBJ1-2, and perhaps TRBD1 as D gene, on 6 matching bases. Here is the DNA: TGTGCCAGTAGTAGAGACAGGTCCTATGGCTACACCTTC. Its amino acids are CASSRDRSYGYTF. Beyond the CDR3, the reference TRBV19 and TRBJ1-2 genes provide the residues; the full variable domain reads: DGGITQSPKYLFRKEGQNVTLSCEQNLNHDAMYWYRQDPGQGLRLIYYSQIVNDFQKGDIAEGYSVSREKKESFPLTVTSAQKNPTAFYLCASSRDRSYGYTFGSGTRLTVV.